This paragraph reports one T cell receptor beta chain. Its antigen remains unidentified. These data come from a study of human T cells and chemical hapten exposure. Turning to the study itself: TCR yield per sample varied, mainly due to pooled library volumes. Findings and limits, study-wide: The presence of alopecia in the donors means their immune response may differ from healthy people's.

The CDR3 loop spans 16 amino acids. Trimming cost V 1 base and J 1 base, with 8 bases left between them. TCRdb itself ran the RACE reads through MiXCR, one entry per CDR3 protein. The data show around 260,000 distinct CDR3 sequences, approximately 8.6% seen once. The time point denotes: pre-sensitization, week 0. Treatment defined: therapeutic diphenylcyclopropenone sensitization with weekly scalp DPC. Blood sampling occurred before each patch-test application. Each donor was an alopecia patient between 18 and 70 years of age who qualified for DPC. The source was whole blood, collected in connection with sensitization to the hapten diphenylcyclopropenone (DPC). The chain carries TRBV12-3 or TRBV12-4 and TRBJ2-6; D remains unclear. This receptor was taken from a middle-aged woman with alopecia areata. Some clones in this sample may be carry-over from other donors' samples. The CDR3 DNA reads as TGTGCCAGCAGTTTAGGTGTGGGATCTGGGGCCAACGTCCTGACTTTC. Translated: CASSLGVGSGANVLTF.